This TCR beta chain was found in a study of blood T cell repertoires in COVID-19. Study in general: Some COVID-19 samples were acute and others convalescent; all came from the United States, Italy and Spain. PBMCs, B-cell-depleted T cells, or T cells were the source of the cDNA or gDNA that made up the material.

The CDR3 has 17 residues. The V segment lost 2 bases and the J segment 4 bases; nucleotides outside the gene matches: 7. The germline V gene encodes CDR1 KGHDR and CDR2 SFDVKD. The table came from immunoSEQ multiplex PCR; TCRdb's copy has only in-frame clones and leaves some out. The data show under 85,000 clones, with over 75% seen just once and approximately 10% held by the top ten. This TCR came from a man aged 50-60 years with acute or convalescent COVID-19. The chain couples TRBV24-1 to TRBJ2-2, with 9 nucleotides matching TRBD1. The source material was peripheral blood. CDR3 DNA: TGTGCCACCAGTGATTACCGTGGGACAGGGAGCACCGGGGAGCTGTTTTTT. This translates into CATSDYRGTGSTGELFF.